This record covers a single TCR beta chain. No antigen is known for it. No much larger clone is present one base from it, and per-base qualities are unavailable. The CDR3 regions of human TCRbeta chains were subjected to immunosequencing. On the study's bioinformatics: Repertoire TCRs were checked for matches against a reference library of SARS-CoV-2-specific TCRs that had been generated using the MIRA antigen-specificity platform. Breadth was defined as the fraction of unique TCRs that were SARS-CoV-2-associated, and depth was defined as the fraction of total T cells that were SARS-CoV-2-associated. Each spike-specific TCR was assigned to its reactive spike region and to a CD4 or CD8 class using the MIRA data. Log10-transformed breadth and depth values were compared by one-way ANOVA with Sidak's multiple comparisons tests. TCRdb limited this immuneACCESS table to in-frame rearrangements with V and J called. A share of clones is missing; checked studies link under half to unresolved V genes, and the rest is unexplained. V and J calls and clone size are as listed in that table; D and trimming were resolved from the DNA. The sample table records tens of thousands of clones; around 90% of these occur just once. The biggest ten clones account for approximately 4.5% of the sample.

Counted from cysteine to phenylalanine, this CDR3 has 14 amino acids. The read is trimmed to its CDR3 DNA, 42 bases read in frame from base 1. Via the germline V gene, CDR1 is SGHVS and CDR2 FNYEAQ. A distance of 11 bases separates the germline ends of V and J, which lose 1 base and 4 bases respectively. The sample's time point label is to be understood as: baseline before first vaccination. Vaccinee samples came from UK trials COV001 and COV002, including a single-blind randomized controlled phase 2/3 trial of AZD1222 (ChAdOx1 nCoV-19) in healthy adults. For TCRbeta chain sequencing, PBMC samples were collected from trial participants at day 0 and at day 28 after the second dose. This specimen belongs to a study of T cell responses to AZD1222 COVID-19 vaccine (dated by TCRdb to the early 2020s). With respect to the entire study: AZD1222 recipients whose second dose came at about 4 weeks and those whose second dose came at about 12 weeks were combined into one group, since spike-specific TCR depth and breadth did not differ between the two schedules. Enrollment into the trials was organized by age into subgroups of 18-55, 56-69 and 70-plus years, and those subgroups contained approximately 150, 30 and 60 TCR-sequenced participants, respectively. TCR sequencing covered some 240 trial participants: about 210 given two doses of AZD1222 and 26 given two doses of MenACWY control vaccine. General study outcomes and caveats: CD4 TCRs associated with the vaccine covered the entire spike protein, and the dominant responses were in regions 160-218 and 743-854. After two AZD1222 doses, spike-specific TCR breadth and depth were significantly higher than at day 0 and than in MenACWY recipients. The 56-69-year group was small, and its depth increase did not reach significance, likely because of low power. Conclusions about previously exposed vaccinees are limited, since just 6 or 7 AZD1222 recipients were seropositive for SARS-CoV-2 at baseline. Participants were mostly white British, with more females than males. The authors suggested clonal diversity may have been underestimated. Because no samples from the day 14 peak response were available, repertoires could be characterized only after the peak T cell response. Reportedly, almost half of the unique spike-specific TCRs recognized epitopes lying outside the regions that are mutated in the B.1.351 and B.1.1.7 variants.

Recombination connected TRBV7-6 to TRBJ2-7; D gene: possibly TRBD2, on 6 matching bases. The source was peripheral blood, collected on day 0 of AZD1222 vaccination. This sequence was found in an adult in good health. Read as DNA, the sequence is TGTGCCAGCAGCTTAGAAGGTGGAGGGTACGAGCAGTACTTC. Translated, it reads CASSLEGGGYEQYF.